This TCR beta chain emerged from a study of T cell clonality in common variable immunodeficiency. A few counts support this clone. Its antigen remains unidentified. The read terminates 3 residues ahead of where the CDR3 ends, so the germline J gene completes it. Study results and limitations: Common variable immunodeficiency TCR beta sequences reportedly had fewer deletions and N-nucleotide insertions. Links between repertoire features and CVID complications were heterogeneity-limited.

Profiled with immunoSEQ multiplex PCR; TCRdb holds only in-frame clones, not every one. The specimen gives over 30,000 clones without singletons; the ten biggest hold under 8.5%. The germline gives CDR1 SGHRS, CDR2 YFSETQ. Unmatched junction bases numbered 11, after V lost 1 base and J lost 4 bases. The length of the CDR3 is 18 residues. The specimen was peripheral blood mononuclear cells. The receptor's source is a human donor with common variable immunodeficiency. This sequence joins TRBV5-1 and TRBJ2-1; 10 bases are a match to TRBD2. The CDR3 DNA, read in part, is TGCGCCAGCAGCTTGTCGGGGCGGACTAGCGGCTTATACAATGAG. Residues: CASSLSGRTSGLYNE. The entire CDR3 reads CASSLSGRTSGLYNEQFF.